Following are 17 T cell receptor beta chains from one sample sequenced in a study of blood T cell repertoires in COVID-19. Using immunoSEQ multiplex PCR, the repertoire was profiled, and TCRdb retains in-frame clones only, with some absent. The data show under 300,000 clones, 70% to 80% seen once. The sequenced sample was peripheral blood. The receptors come from a woman older than 75 with acute or convalescent COVID-19.

This clone was counted once. This sequence joins TRBV2 and TRBJ1-1; D possibly corresponds to TRBD1 (5 bases). The germline V and J ends were trimmed by 7 bases and 11 bases, with 20 bases remaining between them. The CDR3 totals 13 residues. Germline lookup yields CDR1 SNHLY and CDR2 FYNNEI. CDR3 loop: CASTMGGRIRAFF. The CDR3 DNA sequence: TGTGCCAGCACCATGGGGGGGAGGATTCGGGCTTTCTTT.

This chain links TRBV27 with TRBJ2-7; unclear D gene. Germline V gives CDR1 MNHEY, CDR2 SMNVEV (reference sequence). The CDR3 totals 14 residues. Trimming left V 0 bases short and J 4 bases short, with 10 bases between. CDR3 in DNA: TGTGCCAGCAGTTTATCGGCAGGTGATTACGAGCAGTACTTC. Amino acids: CASSLSAGDYEQYF.

The CDR3 DNA reads TGTGCCAGCAGCAAACAGGGAGGGCTAGTTGAGACCCAGTACTTC. Its protein is CASSKQGGLVETQYF. V is TRBV3-1 (or the pseudogene TRBV3-2) and J is TRBJ2-5; D may be TRBD2 (7 bases). The CDR3 is made up of 15 amino acids. V was clipped by 5 bases and J by 5 bases, with 18 bases between them. The germline gives CDR1 LGHDT, CDR2 YNNKEL (reference sequence).

The J gene is TRBJ1-1, the V gene TRBV12-3 or TRBV12-4; TRBD1 matches at 8 bases. Trimming took 8 bases from V and 9 from J; bases not matched to a gene: 11. This CDR3 has 13 residues. As DNA, the CDR3 is TGTGCCAGCGGCAGGGACAGGCGGGTGCAAGCTTTCTTT. This gives the protein CASGRDRRVQAFF.

This clone has a single count. The chain has TRBV18 and TRBJ1-6; the D gene is possibly TRBD1 (6 bases). Trimming pared 2 bases from V and 5 bases from J, leaving 7 bases between. Germline lookup yields CDR1 KGHSH and CDR2 LQKENI. The CDR3 length is 14 residues. The CDR3 DNA is TGTGCCAGCTCACCAAGACAGGATAATTCACCCCTCCACTTT. Translated, it gives CASSPRQDNSPLHF. Drawing the rest from reference TRBV18 and TRBJ1-6, the complete variable domain is NAGVMQNPRHLVRRRGQEARLRCSPMKGHSHVYWYRQLPEEGLKFMVYLQKENIIDESGMPKERFSAEFPKEGPSILRIQQVVRGDSAAYFCASSPRQDNSPLHFGNGTRLTVT.

The chain couples TRBV18 to TRBJ1-1; weak D call: TRBD1 (6 bases). Deletions cut 5 bases from V and 3 bases from J, with 13 bases between. This CDR3 region has 14 residues. Germline CDR1 and CDR2: KGHSH and LQKENI. The CDR3 region is CASSNRVDDTEAFF. In nucleotides, the CDR3 is TGTGCCAGCTCAAACAGGGTTGACGACACTGAAGCTTTCTTT.

The DNA of the CDR3 is TGTGCCAGCAGTTACGAGGGGGGGCCTGGAGATGAGCAGTTCTTC. As protein: CASSYEGGPGDEQFF. The chain uses TRBV6-2 or TRBV6-3 and TRBJ2-1, with D perhaps matching TRBD2 (7 bases). Looked up from germline, CDR1 is MNHEY and CDR2 is SVGEGT. The CDR3 has 15 residues. V was pared by 2 bases and J by 8 bases, with 16 bases between.

The rearrangement links TRBV6-4 to TRBJ2-1; possibly TRBD2 for D (6 bases). Germline V gives CDR1 MRHNA, CDR2 SNTAGT. V shed 5 bases and J shed 0 bases, with 14 bases lying between them. The CDR3 is 16 residues long. CDR3 in DNA: TGTGCCAGCAGTCCCTCGAGCGGGTTCTCCTACAATGAGCAGTTCTTC. Its translation: CASSPSSGFSYNEQFF.

V and J are TRBV4-1 and TRBJ2-7, with TRBD2 matching 14 bases. There are 18 residues in the CDR3. The germline V gene has CDR1 MGHRA and CDR2 YSYEKL. The V and J ends lost 0 bases and 4 bases, in that order; junction bases with no gene match: 8. The CDR3 sequence is CASSQDRGLAGEGYEQYF. In DNA form, the CDR3 reads TGCGCCAGCAGCCAAGATCGGGGACTAGCGGGAGAGGGATACGAGCAGTACTTC.

The gene calls are TRBV11-2 and TRBJ1-6; 8 bases map to TRBD1. With V trimmed by 3 bases and J by 0 bases, 10 bases remained unmatched. The germline gives CDR1 SGHAT, CDR2 FQNNGV. The CDR3 is 19 amino acids. In DNA, the CDR3 is TGTGCCAGCAGCTTTACCCCGGGTGGACAGGGCTCCTATAATTCACCCCTCCACTTT. This translates into CASSFTPGGQGSYNSPLHF.

Notes on this clone: A much larger clonotype is one base distant, so this may be a read error. The sample has other DNA sequences that encode this CDR3 too. The chain is built from TRBV18 and TRBJ1-5; tentatively, D is TRBD1 (6 bases). Germline CDR1 KGHSH, CDR2 LQKENI. Trimming shortened V by 3 bases and J by 5 bases, and 8 bases separated the two germline ends. The CDR3 spans 13 residues. This chain's CDR3 is CASSPAGDQPQHF. The CDR3 DNA sequence: TGTGCCAGCTCACCGGCAGGGGATCAGCCCCAGCATTTT.

The chain recombines TRBV4-1 with TRBJ1-2, with D possibly being TRBD1 (5 bases). Trimming took off 6 bases at V and 7 bases at J, with 9 bases between the two ends. The CDR3 has 11 amino acids. The germline V gene encodes CDR1 MGHRA and CDR2 YSYEKL. The CDR3, as DNA: TGCGCCAGCAGGGGCGGGGGTGGCTACACCTTC. Translating it yields CASRGGGGYTF.

The V gene is TRBV5-1, the J gene TRBJ1-6, with 10 nucleotides matching TRBD1. Germline CDR1 is SGHRS and CDR2 is YFSETQ. The V and J ends lost 3 bases and 10 bases, in that order; junction bases with no gene match: 7. The CDR3 totals 15 residues. The CDR3 nucleotides read TGCGCCAGCAGCTGGGGACAGGGGTTTCGCTCACCCCTCCACTTT. The encoded protein is CASSWGQGFRSPLHF. The full variable domain, with the rest looked up from reference TRBV5-1 and TRBJ1-6, is KAGVTQTPRYLIKTRGQQVTLSCSPISGHRSVSWYQQTPGQGLQFLFEYFSETQRNKGNFPGRFSGRQFSNSRSEMNVSTLELGDSALYLCASSWGQGFRSPLHFGNGTRLTVT.

This chain links TRBV18 with TRBJ1-1; D gene ambiguous. This CDR3 region has 13 residues. The germline gives CDR1 KGHSH, CDR2 LQKENI. V gave up 3 bases and J gave up 5 bases, with 10 bases separating them. The CDR3 region is CASSPAEWTEAFF. For the CDR3, the DNA is TGTGCCAGCTCACCGGCAGAATGGACTGAAGCTTTCTTT.

V is TRBV7-6 and J is TRBJ2-7, with 7 nucleotides matching TRBD1. V shed 2 bases, J shed 0 bases, and the junction held 7 bases outside the gene matches. CDR3 length equals 16 residues. Germline-derived CDR1 and CDR2 are SGHVS and FNYEAQ. CDR3 loop: CASSLYPDRSSYEQYF. The CDR3 region has the DNA TGTGCCAGCAGCTTATATCCGGACAGGTCCTCCTACGAGCAGTACTTC.

This clone has more than one count but fewer than ten. This rearrangement joins TRBV18 to TRBJ2-3; TRBD2 matches 11 bases. The ends lost 6 bases at V and 2 bases at J; junction bases unmatched: 7. This CDR3 is 16 amino acids long. Germline V gene lookup returns CDR1 KGHSH and CDR2 LQKENI. The CDR3 spells CASSQIAGGPTDTQYF. The CDR3 nucleotides are TGTGCCAGCTCTCAAATAGCGGGAGGGCCCACAGATACGCAGTATTTT.

The V and J genes are TRBV3-1 (or the pseudogene TRBV3-2) and TRBJ1-5; 7 nucleotides agree with TRBD1. CDR3 length equals 15 residues. CDR1 and CDR2 (germline): LGHDT, YNNKEL (reference sequence). Trimming took 1 base from V and 3 from J; bases not matched to a gene: 3. CDR3 sequence: CASSQGRGDNQPQHF. The CDR3 DNA reads as TGTGCCAGCAGCCAAGGCAGGGGGGACAATCAGCCCCAGCATTTT.